This TCR beta chain was observed in a study of post-analysis software for immune sequencing data. The authors incorporated unique molecular identifiers into the TCR beta cDNA libraries. TCRdb used MiXCR to reprocess the PCR reads, holding one entry per CDR3 protein. The sample yields about 770,000 distinct CDR3 sequences, around 46% seen once. Study outcomes and limitations: Versus controls, multiple sclerosis patients showed significantly lower diversity (normalized Chao1). Elevated frequency relative to controls characterized four or five TRBV segments in patients, TRBV5-6, TRBV5-1 and TRBV20-1 among them.

The CDR3 loop spans 12 amino acids. V was pared by 11 bases and J by 8 bases, with 18 bases between. Looked up from germline, CDR1 is ENHRY and CDR2 is SYGVKD. A note on this clonotype: As yet, its antigen is unknown.

J is TRBJ1-2 and V is TRBV10-3, with unresolved D. This clonotype originated in a girl aged 10-17 years with multiple sclerosis. Specimen: blood. The CDR3 nucleotides are TGTGCCCCCCACGGGGTAGCACGAGGCTACACCTTC. As protein: CAPHGVARGYTF.